Following are 28 T cell receptor beta chains from one sample sequenced in a study of lymphopenia after photon versus proton radiotherapy. Generated by immunoSEQ multiplex PCR, the TCRdb table keeps only in-frame clones and is missing some. The repertoire holds 75,000 to 95,000 clones, with 80% to 90% as singletons. Specimen: peripheral blood, collected from a patient treated with proton-based radiotherapy. Every receptor here comes from a man in his 60s with pancreatic cancer.

This clone was observed once. This chain joins TRBV30 and TRBJ2-7; possibly TRBD2 for D (6 bases). From germline, CDR1 is GTSNPN and CDR2 SVGIG (reference sequence). The CDR3 runs to 14 residues. V lost 0 bases and J lost 6, with 15 bases in between. The CDR3 here is CAWSVWGAEGEQYF. The CDR3 DNA sequence: TGTGCCTGGAGTGTTTGGGGTGCGGAGGGCGAGCAGTACTTC.

The gene calls are TRBV7-9 and TRBJ2-1; D ambiguous. Trimming took 4 bases from V and 2 from J, leaving 9 bases between them. CDR3 size: 14 residues. The germline V gene has CDR1 SEHNR and CDR2 FQNEAQ (reference sequence). As DNA, the CDR3 is TGTGCCAGCAGCTCGAATAACGCCTACAATGAGCAGTTCTTC. This codes for CASSSNNAYNEQFF.

The chain is built from TRBV4-1 and TRBJ2-5, with a tentative D call TRBD2 (6 bases). CDR1 is MGHRA and CDR2 is YSYEKL in the germline V gene. The CDR3 covers 17 residues. V shed 1 base and J shed 1 base, with 16 bases lying between them. Here the CDR3 reads CASSQVLPGVAQETQYF. The CDR3, as DNA: TGCGCCAGCAGCCAAGTATTGCCGGGAGTAGCCCAAGAGACCCAGTACTTC.

This chain connects TRBV29-1 to TRBJ2-7; D may be TRBD2 (6 bases). CDR1 is SQVTM, CDR2 ANQGSEA, per germline. This CDR3 region has 14 residues. V lost 3 bases and J lost 6, with 18 bases in between. CDR3 nucleotides: TGCAGCGTTGAGCGGCGGGGCAAAGGTGGCGAGCAGTACTTC. Translation gives CSVERRGKGGEQYF.

The chain joins TRBV6-6 to TRBJ1-1; the D gene is possibly TRBD1 (5 bases). The CDR3 has 11 residues. With 6 bases removed from V and 8 bases from J, the gap between germline ends came to 10 bases. Germline V gives CDR1 MNHNY, CDR2 SVGAGI (reference sequence). The CDR3 here is CASRMRGEAFF. CDR3 nucleotide sequence: TGTGCCAGCAGGATGAGGGGAGAAGCTTTCTTT.

This clone has only one observation. The rearrangement joins TRBV6-1 to TRBJ2-1, with TRBD1 matching 12 bases. Germline-derived CDR1 and CDR2 are MNHNS and SASEGT. Trimming at V came to 4 bases and at J to 5 bases, leaving 0 bases not matched to a gene. The CDR3 is 14 residues long. CDR3 DNA: TGTGCCAGCAGTGGGGACAGGGGGCACAATGAGCAGTTCTTC. Amino acids: CASSGDRGHNEQFF.

This clone was seen more than once but under ten times. The J gene is TRBJ2-5, the V gene TRBV11-2, with D possibly being TRBD1 or TRBD2 (5 bases each). Germline V gene data show CDR1 as SGHAT and CDR2 as FQNNGV. The CDR3 is 14 amino acids. Deletions cut 6 bases from V and 5 bases from J, with 16 bases between. CDR3 sequence reads: CASSGQVGAETQYF. CDR3 sequence (DNA): TGTGCCAGCAGTGGACAAGTCGGGGCGGAGACCCAGTACTTC.

The chain uses TRBV7-9 and TRBJ1-1, with TRBD1 matching over 7 bases. The CDR3 consists of 12 residues. Germline assignment: CDR1 SEHNR and CDR2 FQNEAQ (reference sequence). With 4 bases clipped from V and 5 bases from J, the junction kept 1 base outside the gene matches. The CDR3 region has the DNA TGTGCCAGCAGCTCAGGGGGAACTGAAGCTTTCTTT. Translated: CASSSGGTEAFF.

This clone was counted a single time. The chain employs TRBV6-5 and TRBJ2-7; 11 nucleotides agree with TRBD2. The CDR3 consists of 15 residues. The V gene's germline CDR1 is MNHEY and CDR2 SVGAGI. The J segment lost 2 bases and the V segment lost 5 bases, leaving 5 bases of the junction unmatched. DNA for the CDR3: TGTGCCAGCAGTGCTCCGGGACTAGCGGCCTACGAGCAGTACTTC. Amino acid sequence: CASSAPGLAAYEQYF.

This sequence joins TRBV6-1 and TRBJ1-1; a weak D match, TRBD1 (6 bases). The CDR3 length is 13 residues. Germline V gene data show CDR1 as MNHNS and CDR2 as SASEGT. V gave up 6 bases and J gave up 2 bases, with 10 bases separating them. The CDR3 DNA reads TGTGCCAGCAGACTACAGGGAAACACTGAAGCTTTCTTT. Translating gives CASRLQGNTEAFF.

This chain connects TRBV5-1 to TRBJ1-3, with D possibly being TRBD1 (5 bases). The germline V gene encodes CDR1 SGHRS and CDR2 YFSETQ. This CDR3 contains 14 residues. V shed 1 base and J shed 4 bases, with 9 bases lying between them. CDR3 protein: CASSLTGDGNTIYF. As DNA, the CDR3 is TGCGCCAGCAGCTTGACCGGGGACGGAAACACCATATATTTT.

The gene calls are TRBV29-1 and TRBJ1-2; no firm D call. CDR3 length: 13 residues. V was shortened by 2 bases and J by 5 bases, with 12 bases between the two germline ends. Germline lookup yields CDR1 SQVTM and CDR2 ANQGSEA. CDR3: CSVEKGLGYGYTF. The CDR3 DNA sequence: TGCAGCGTTGAAAAAGGGTTAGGATATGGCTACACCTTC.

The chain links TRBV15 to TRBJ2-5; D remains unclear. This CDR3 contains 13 residues. Per germline, CDR1 LNHNV and CDR2 YYDKDF (reference sequence). V was clipped by 0 bases and J by 5 bases, with 7 bases between them. CDR3 DNA sequence: TGTGCCACCAGCAGAGATCTCTCTGAGACCCAGTACTTC. Its translation is CATSRDLSETQYF.

V is TRBV5-8 and J is TRBJ1-2; D remains ambiguous. This CDR3 region has 14 residues. Germline V gene lookup returns CDR1 SGHTS and CDR2 YDEGEE. Trimming left V 2 bases short and J 4 bases short, with 12 bases between. The CDR3 bases are TGTGCCAGCAGCTTAAGGACTTTGGCCTATGGCTACACCTTC. It encodes CASSLRTLAYGYTF.

This chain uses TRBV6-5 with TRBJ2-4; 7 bases are shared with TRBD1. Per the germline V gene, CDR1 is MNHEY and CDR2 is SVGAGI. With 4 bases clipped from V and 1 base from J, the junction kept 1 base outside the gene matches. CDR3 length equals 14 residues. The chain's CDR3 is CASSSDRAKNIQYF. The CDR3 nucleotides are TGTGCCAGCAGTTCGGACAGGGCCAAAAACATTCAGTACTTC.

This chain links TRBV11-2 with TRBJ2-7; no clear D. Germline CDR1 is SGHAT and CDR2 is FQNNGV. The CDR3 runs 13 residues. Trimming cost V 1 base and J 3 bases, with 7 bases left between them. The CDR3 sequence: CASSLGTDYEQYF. For the CDR3, the DNA is TGTGCCAGCAGCTTAGGGACGGACTACGAGCAGTACTTC.

The rearrangement links TRBV7-2 to TRBJ1-2; D might be TRBD1 (6 bases). V shed 5 bases and J shed 2 bases, with 21 bases lying between them. The CDR3 consists of 17 residues. The germline CDR1 and CDR2 sequences are SGHTA and FQGNSA. CDR3 nucleotides: TGTGCCAGCAGCCCGGCGGCTTTTCAACAGGGCAACTATGGCTACACCTTC. Its translation: CASSPAAFQQGNYGYTF.

V gene TRBV19 combines with J gene TRBJ2-6; 7 bases match TRBD2. CDR1 is LNHDA, CDR2 SQIVND, per germline (reference sequence). V lost 5 bases to trimming and J lost 2 bases; unmatched junction nucleotides: 9. The CDR3 runs to 17 residues. This chain's CDR3 is CASSPGGRAPGANVLTF. The CDR3 coding sequence is TGTGCCAGTAGTCCGGGAGGTAGGGCCCCTGGGGCCAACGTCCTGACTTTC.

J is TRBJ1-4 and V is TRBV28; maybe TRBD1 (6 bases). Germline CDR1 and CDR2: MDHEN and SYDVKM. The CDR3 has 15 residues. Trimming left V 3 bases short and J 8 bases short, with 16 bases between. The CDR3 spells CASSLGGTGGEKLFF. The CDR3 DNA follows: TGTGCCAGCAGTTTGGGTGGCACTGGGGGCGAAAAACTGTTTTTT.

This rearrangement joins TRBV6-1 to TRBJ1-2; D is possibly TRBD1 (6 bases). With 6 bases removed from V and 2 bases from J, the gap between germline ends came to 16 bases. The CDR3 has 15 amino acids. Germline V gene lookup returns CDR1 MNHNS and CDR2 SASEGT. CDR3 in DNA: TGTGCCAGCAGCTGGTTACAGGGAGTAAACTATGGCTACACCTTC. Translating it yields CASSWLQGVNYGYTF.

This rearrangement joins TRBV28 to TRBJ2-4; D tentatively fits TRBD1 or TRBD2 (5 bases each). This CDR3 region has 10 residues. The ends were cut back, 5 bases at V and 15 bases at J, with 11 bases in the middle. Per the germline V gene, CDR1 is MDHEN and CDR2 is SYDVKM. CDR3 DNA sequence: TGTGCCAGCAGTCCCCTGGGGACGTACTTC. It yields the protein CASSPLGTYF. Looking up the rest from reference TRBV28 and TRBJ2-4 gives the full variable domain: DVKVTQSSRYLVKRTGEKVFLECVQDMDHENMFWYRQDPGLGLRLIYFSYDVKMKEKGDIPEGYSVSREKKERFSLILESASTNQTSMYLCASSPLGTYFGAGTRLSVL.

The chain recombines TRBV6-5 with TRBJ2-2, with D unclear. The V and J ends lost 8 bases and 6 bases respectively, with 13 bases between them. Germline CDR1 is MNHEY and CDR2 is SVGAGI. The CDR3 has 13 amino acids. The DNA for the CDR3 is TGTGCCAGCGGCCCCCGATGGGCCGGGGAGCTGTTTTTT. This codes for CASGPRWAGELFF.

This clone was picked up a small number of times. No DNA is shown, since the ends of the CDR3 on it are uncertain; the CDR3 is the one TCRdb lists. V and J are TRBV5-1 and TRBJ1-2; the listed D gene, TRBD1, was not tested against the DNA. Inclusive of both ends, the CDR3 amounts to 12 amino acids. The germline V gene encodes CDR1 SGHRS and CDR2 YFSETQ. The CDR3 reads CASSVGQGSGTF.

This sequence joins TRBV29-1 and TRBJ1-2, with D possibly TRBD1 on 6 matching bases. The CDR3 has 12 residues. Trimming pared 4 bases from V and 7 bases from J, leaving 13 bases between. Germline lookup yields CDR1 SQVTM and CDR2 ANQGSEA. In DNA form, the CDR3 reads TGCAGCGTTGTAAGGGGGAGGAGTGGCTACACCTTC. Its protein is CSVVRGRSGYTF.

The CDR3 DNA reads as TGTGCCAGCAGTGCGCCAGAGAGGTACGGGGAGCTGTTTTTT. Amino acid sequence: CASSAPERYGELFF. V and J are TRBV28 and TRBJ2-2; D remains ambiguous. V lost 5 bases and J 7 bases, leaving 14 bases between the germline ends. The CDR3 covers 14 residues. Germline assignment: CDR1 MDHEN and CDR2 SYDVKM.

This chain links TRBV5-1 with TRBJ1-1, with no clear D. V was clipped by 0 bases and J by 3 bases, with 12 bases between them. Germline V gene sequence: CDR1 SGHRS, CDR2 YFSETQ. This CDR3 has 15 amino acids. In DNA form, the CDR3 reads TGCGCCAGCAGCTTGGGTGGACGGGGATACACTGAAGCTTTCTTT. Protein sequence: CASSLGGRGYTEAFF. Together with reference TRBV5-1 and TRBJ1-1, the CDR3 gives the full variable domain: KAGVTQTPRYLIKTRGQQVTLSCSPISGHRSVSWYQQTPGQGLQFLFEYFSETQRNKGNFPGRFSGRQFSNSRSEMNVSTLELGDSALYLCASSLGGRGYTEAFFGQGTRLTVV.

The V and J genes are TRBV28 and TRBJ2-7; TRBD1 agrees at 7 bases. CDR3 length: 14 residues. CDR1 is MDHEN, CDR2 SYDVKM, per germline. After removal of 7 bases from V and 5 bases from J, the junction contained 11 bases not matched to a gene. The CDR3 DNA sequence: TGTGCCAGCACTAATTTACAGGGGACCCACGAGCAGTACTTC. It translates to CASTNLQGTHEQYF.

The chain combines TRBV5-1 with TRBJ1-5; tentative D call: TRBD1 (6 bases). The germline gives CDR1 SGHRS, CDR2 YFSETQ. This CDR3 is 14 amino acids long. The V gene lost 3 bases and the J gene lost 7 bases, with 14 bases spanning the gap. CDR3 protein: CASSYGGEWQPQHF. The CDR3 DNA follows: TGCGCCAGCAGCTACGGGGGCGAGTGGCAGCCCCAGCATTTT.